This T cell receptor beta chain was observed in a study of cytomegalovirus exposure and HLA in healthy donors. General study results and limits: An analysis that came later showed most CMV-associated TCR beta chains appearing HLA-restricted. The investigators catalogued some 160 TCR beta chains as cytomegalovirus-associated.

This CDR3 spans 17 amino acids. Per germline, CDR1 SGHAT and CDR2 FQNNGV. V trimming: 5 bases; J trimming: 3 bases; junction bases outside the gene matches: 9. Of note for this clone: As yet, its antigen is unknown.

This PCR relied on a set of 60 Vbeta primers and 13 Jbeta primers. Assay: immunoSEQ multiplex PCR; the TCRdb copy retains only in-frame clones and omits some. This sample has some 120,000 clones, with roughly 81% found just once. Source material: PBMCs. J is TRBJ1-3 and V is TRBV11-2; 11 bases are a match to TRBD1. The sequence was collected from a woman in her 30s in good health and CMV-seronegative. The DNA of the CDR3 is TGTGCCAGCAGCCCCCGGGACAGGGGGTTCTTTGGAAACACCATATATTTT. Translation: CASSPRDRGFFGNTIYF.